Listed below are T cell receptor beta chains from one sample, sequenced in a study of technical replicates of blood from a few donors. The protocol was immunoSEQ multiplex PCR, while the TCRdb copy is restricted to in-frame clones and leaves out a portion. The sample carries tens of thousands of clones, around 83% recorded once. Sequences were obtained from PBMCs. These receptors came from a human donor in good health. Some clones in this sample may be carry-over from other donors' samples. CDR3s leave out the opening cysteine and the closing phenylalanine or tryptophan. Size values are once, few and many counts, or a class for expanded clones, and some rows have none.

clone_size v_call cdr3_aa
NA TRBV7-7 ASCPRAGTKNIQY
NA TRBV29-1 SVGGHYGYT
once TRBV10-3 AIGTGGMGNQPQH
NA TRBV5-1 ASSLATERDEQY
NA TRBV19 ASTGLANQETQY
NA TRBV9 ASSVGEGLAGKGQF
NA TRBV14 ASSQGQGPSWPQH
NA TRBV10-3 AGQDGPAGETQY
NA TRBV10-1 ASSASLRETQY
NA TRBV7-9 ASSLGLAGGNEQF
medium-sized TRBV6-1 ASSAGTGDNSPLH
NA TRBV7-3 ASSPTSGGGSYNEQF
few TRBV11-2 ASSLSITGDTEAF
NA TRBV7-2 ASSKLGYGYT
few TRBV19 ASRSGGIQETQY
NA TRBV4-1 ASSPDRGVFEKLF
NA TRBV4-3 ASSQARDRYTGELF
NA TRBV5-1 ASSLVNRDNEQF
NA TRBV5-4 ASSLGAVRGTEAF
NA TRBV19 ASSIRTATNEKLF
once TRBV10-3 AISGVEAGTQY
NA TRBV5-4 ASSRWDSSQETQY
NA TRBV4-3 ASSQDRVGAGVREQY
few TRBV13 ASSLEGETTNEKLF
NA TRBV10-1 ASSGGPSSGNTIY
once TRBV5-1 ASSSYGRGAYNEQF
NA TRBV11-2 ASSSFTSVNEQF
NA TRBV9 ASSPWGSSYEQY
NA TRBV6-1 ASSERLADFYEQY
once TRBV29-1 SVAWAETQY
NA TRBV7-8 ASSPLTGPGVVAQH
NA TRBV7-9 ASSSRPIRDRGETEAF